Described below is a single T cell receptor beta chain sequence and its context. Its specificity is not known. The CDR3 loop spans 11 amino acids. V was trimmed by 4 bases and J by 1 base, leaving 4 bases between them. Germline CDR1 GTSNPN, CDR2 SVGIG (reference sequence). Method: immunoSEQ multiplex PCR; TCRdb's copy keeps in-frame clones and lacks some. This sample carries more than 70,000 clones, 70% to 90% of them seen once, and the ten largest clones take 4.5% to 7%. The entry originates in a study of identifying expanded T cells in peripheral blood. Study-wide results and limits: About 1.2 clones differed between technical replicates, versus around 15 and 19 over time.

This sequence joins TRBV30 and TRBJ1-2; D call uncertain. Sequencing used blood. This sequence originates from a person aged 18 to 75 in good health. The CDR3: CAWTLNYGYTF. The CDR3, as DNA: TGTGCCTGGACACTTAACTATGGCTACACCTTC.